This TCR beta chain was sequenced in a study of T cells after yellow fever vaccination. A single record per CDR3 protein comes from TCRdb applying MiXCR to the 5' RACE reads. The data contain 100,000 to 150,000 distinct CDR3 sequences, 7.4% of them singletons. The CDR3 loop spans 14 amino acids. The germline V gene has CDR1 DFQATT and CDR2 SNEGSKA (reference sequence). V dropped 6 bases and J dropped 5; count of bases not matched to a gene: 12. This clonotype occurred a few times. Material: CD4+ T cells sorted from PBMCs, obtained more than 8 days after the first yellow fever vaccination. The rearrangement links TRBV20-1 to TRBJ1-1; 7 nucleotides align to TRBD1. The receptor's source is a man between 18 and 35 years old who received the YFV17D yellow fever vaccine. CDR3 sequence: CSANKGGAGTEAFF. CDR3 nucleotide sequence: TGCAGTGCAAACAAAGGGGGCGCGGGGACTGAAGCTTTCTTT.